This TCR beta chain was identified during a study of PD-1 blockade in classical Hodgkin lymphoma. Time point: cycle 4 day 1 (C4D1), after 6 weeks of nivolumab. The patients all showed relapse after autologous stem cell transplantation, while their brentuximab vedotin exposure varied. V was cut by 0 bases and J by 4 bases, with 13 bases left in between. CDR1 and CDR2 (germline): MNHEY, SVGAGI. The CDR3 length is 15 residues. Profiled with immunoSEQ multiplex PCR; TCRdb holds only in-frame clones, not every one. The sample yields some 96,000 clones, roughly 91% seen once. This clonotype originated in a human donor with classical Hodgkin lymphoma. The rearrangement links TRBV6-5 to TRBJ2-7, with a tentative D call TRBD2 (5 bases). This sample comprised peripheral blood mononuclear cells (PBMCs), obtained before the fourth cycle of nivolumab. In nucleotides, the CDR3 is TGTGCCAGCAGTTACTCGAGCTACGGGGTTTACGAGCAGTACTTC. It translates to CASSYSSYGVYEQYF.